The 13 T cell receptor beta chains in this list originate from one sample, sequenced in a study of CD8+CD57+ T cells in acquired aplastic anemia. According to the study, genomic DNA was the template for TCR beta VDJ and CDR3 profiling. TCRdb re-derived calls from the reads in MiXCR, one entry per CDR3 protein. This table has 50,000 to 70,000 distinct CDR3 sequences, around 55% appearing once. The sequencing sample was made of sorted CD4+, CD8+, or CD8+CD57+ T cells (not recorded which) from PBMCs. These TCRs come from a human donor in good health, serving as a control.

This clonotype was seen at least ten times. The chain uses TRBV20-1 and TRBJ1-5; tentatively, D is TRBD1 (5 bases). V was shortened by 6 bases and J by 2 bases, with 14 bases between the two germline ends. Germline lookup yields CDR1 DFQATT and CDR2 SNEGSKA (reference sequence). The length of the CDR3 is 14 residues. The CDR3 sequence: CSARPGTRNQPQHF. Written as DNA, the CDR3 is TGCAGTGCCCGGCCTGGGACTCGCAATCAGCCCCAGCATTTT.

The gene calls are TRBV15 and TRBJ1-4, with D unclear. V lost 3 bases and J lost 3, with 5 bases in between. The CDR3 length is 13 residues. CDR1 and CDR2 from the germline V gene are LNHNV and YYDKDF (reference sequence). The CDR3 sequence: CATSRRANEKLFF. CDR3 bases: TGTGCCACCAGCAGGCGGGCTAATGAAAAACTGTTTTTT. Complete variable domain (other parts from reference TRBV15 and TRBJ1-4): DAMVIQNPRYQVTQFGKPVTLSCSQTLNHNVMYWYQQKSSQAPKLLFHYYDKDFNNEADTPDNFQSRRPNTSFCFLDIRSPGLGDTAMYLCATSRRANEKLFFGSGTQLSVL.

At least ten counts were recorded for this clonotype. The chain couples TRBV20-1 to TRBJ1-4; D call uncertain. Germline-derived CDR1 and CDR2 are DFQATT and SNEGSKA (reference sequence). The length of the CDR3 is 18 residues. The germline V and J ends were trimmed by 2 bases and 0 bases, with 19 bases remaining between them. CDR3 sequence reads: CSARPSSGRDATNEKLFF. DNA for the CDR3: TGCAGTGCTAGACCAAGTTCCGGCAGAGACGCAACTAATGAAAAACTGTTTTTT.

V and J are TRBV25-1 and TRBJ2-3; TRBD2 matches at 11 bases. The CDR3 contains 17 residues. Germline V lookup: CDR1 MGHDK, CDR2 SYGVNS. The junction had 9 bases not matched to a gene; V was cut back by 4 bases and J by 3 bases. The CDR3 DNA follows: TGTGCCAGCAGTGGACAAGATAGCGGGAGGGGGACAGATACGCAGTATTTT. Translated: CASSGQDSGRGTDTQYF.

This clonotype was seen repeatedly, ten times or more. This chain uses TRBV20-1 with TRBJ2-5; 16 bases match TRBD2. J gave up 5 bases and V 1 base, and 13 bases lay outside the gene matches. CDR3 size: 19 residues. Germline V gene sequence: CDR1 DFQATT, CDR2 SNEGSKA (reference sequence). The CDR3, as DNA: TGCAGTGCTAGAGTTCCTCCCGGGACTAGCGGGAGGGCCGGTGAGACCCAGTACTTC. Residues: CSARVPPGTSGRAGETQYF.

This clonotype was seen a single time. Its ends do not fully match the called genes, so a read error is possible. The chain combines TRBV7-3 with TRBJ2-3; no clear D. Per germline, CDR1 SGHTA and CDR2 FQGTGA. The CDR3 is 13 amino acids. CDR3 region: CASSFPSTDTQYF. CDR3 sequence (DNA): TGTGCTAGCAGCTTTCCGAGCACAGATACGCAGTATTTT.

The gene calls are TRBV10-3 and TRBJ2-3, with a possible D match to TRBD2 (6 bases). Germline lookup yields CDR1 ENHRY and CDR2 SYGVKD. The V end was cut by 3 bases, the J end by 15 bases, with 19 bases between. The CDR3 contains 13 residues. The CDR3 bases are TGTGCCATCAGTGATGGCGGGGTACTGGCTGATTATTTT. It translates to CAISDGGVLADYF.

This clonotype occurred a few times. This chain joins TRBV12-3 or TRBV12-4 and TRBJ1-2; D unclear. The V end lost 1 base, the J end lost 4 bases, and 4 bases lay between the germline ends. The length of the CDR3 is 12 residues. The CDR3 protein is CASSLDSYGYTF. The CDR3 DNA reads TGTGCCAGCAGTTTAGACAGCTATGGCTACACCTTC.

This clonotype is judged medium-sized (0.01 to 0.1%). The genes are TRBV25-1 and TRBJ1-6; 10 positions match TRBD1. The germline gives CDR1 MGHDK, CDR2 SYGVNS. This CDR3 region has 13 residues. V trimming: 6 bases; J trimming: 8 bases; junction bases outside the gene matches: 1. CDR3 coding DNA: TGTGCCAGCAGGGACAGGGGGGATTCACCCCTCCACTTT. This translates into CASRDRGDSPLHF.

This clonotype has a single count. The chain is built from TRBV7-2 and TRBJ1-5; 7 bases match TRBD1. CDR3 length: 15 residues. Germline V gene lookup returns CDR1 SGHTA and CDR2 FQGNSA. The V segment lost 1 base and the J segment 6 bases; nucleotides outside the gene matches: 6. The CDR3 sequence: CASSLVQGSAQPQHF. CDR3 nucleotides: TGTGCCAGCAGCTTAGTACAGGGGTCGGCTCAGCCCCAGCATTTT.

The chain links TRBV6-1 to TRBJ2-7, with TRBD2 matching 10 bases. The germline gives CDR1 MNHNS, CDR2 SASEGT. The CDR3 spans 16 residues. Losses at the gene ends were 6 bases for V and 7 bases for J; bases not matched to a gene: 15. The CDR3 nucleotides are TGTGCCAGCAGCCCTTCCAGCGGGAGGGCCCTCGGAGAGCAGTACTTC. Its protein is CASSPSSGRALGEQYF.

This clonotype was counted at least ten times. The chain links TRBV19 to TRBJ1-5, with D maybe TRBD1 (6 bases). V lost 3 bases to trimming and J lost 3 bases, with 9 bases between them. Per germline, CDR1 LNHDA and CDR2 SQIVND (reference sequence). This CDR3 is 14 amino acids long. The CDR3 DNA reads TGTGCCAGTAGTATGGACAGCCTCAATCAGCCCCAGCATTTT. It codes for CASSMDSLNQPQHF.

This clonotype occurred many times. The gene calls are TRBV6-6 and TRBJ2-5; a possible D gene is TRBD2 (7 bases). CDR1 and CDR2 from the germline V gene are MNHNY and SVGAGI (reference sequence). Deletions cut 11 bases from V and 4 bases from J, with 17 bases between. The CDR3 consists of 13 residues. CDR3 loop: CASKGGGAETQYF. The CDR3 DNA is TGTGCCTCAAAGGGAGGGGGGGCAGAGACCCAGTACTTC.